The 26 T cell receptor beta chains below were found in one sample sequenced in a study of blood T cell repertoires in COVID-19. TCRdb keeps only in-frame clones here, not all; method: immunoSEQ multiplex PCR. The repertoire holds 190,000 or so clones, with roughly 86% as singletons. The sequencing input was peripheral blood. The receptor source for this set is a middle-aged man with active or convalescent COVID-19.

The chain carries TRBV3-1 (or the pseudogene TRBV3-2) and TRBJ1-2; 9 nucleotides match TRBD1. Germline V CDR1 and CDR2: LGHDT, YNNKEL (reference sequence). CDR3 size: 15 residues. The J segment lost 8 bases and the V segment lost 4 bases, leaving 11 bases of the junction unmatched. The CDR3 coding sequence is TGTGCCAGCAGCCCATCCGGACAGGGGATTCTGGGCTACACCTTC. This codes for CASSPSGQGILGYTF.

V and J are TRBV28 and TRBJ1-6, with a tentative D call TRBD1 (5 bases). V was trimmed by 8 bases and J by 3 bases, leaving 5 bases between them. In germline, CDR1 is MDHEN, CDR2 SYDVKM. The CDR3 sequence is 12 residues long. The DNA for the CDR3 is TGTGCCAGCCAGGGCTATAATTCACCCCTCCACTTT. Translation: CASQGYNSPLHF.

The rearrangement uses TRBV27 and TRBJ2-7; TRBD2 aligns across 13 bases. CDR1 is MNHEY and CDR2 is SMNVEV in the germline V gene (reference sequence). The CDR3 is 16 residues long. V trimming: 1 base; J trimming: 2 bases; junction bases outside the gene matches: 2. The CDR3 loop is CASSLLGTSGAYEQYF. The CDR3 DNA reads TGTGCCAGCAGTTTATTAGGGACTAGCGGGGCCTACGAGCAGTACTTC.

The J gene is TRBJ1-4, the V gene TRBV5-3; 7 bases map to TRBD1. TRBV5-3 is recorded as an ORF, its role being uncertain. The CDR3 has 14 amino acids. V trimming: 4 bases; J trimming: 10 bases; junction bases outside the gene matches: 10. The CDR3 reads CARSEPGQRGKLFF. As DNA, the CDR3 is TGTGCCAGAAGCGAACCGGGACAGCGCGGAAAACTGTTTTTT.

CDR3 protein: CASSQVQGNNQPQHF. The DNA of the CDR3 is TGCGCCAGCAGCCAAGTACAGGGTAACAATCAGCCCCAGCATTTT. This chain connects TRBV4-1 to TRBJ1-5, with TRBD1 as a possible D gene (6 bases). Germline V gene sequence: CDR1 MGHRA, CDR2 YSYEKL. This CDR3 spans 15 amino acids. Trimming took off 1 base at V and 3 bases at J, with 10 bases between the two ends.

The table lists this clone with a few counts. The chain links TRBV28 to TRBJ1-1; 9 bases fit TRBD1. V shed 3 bases and J 0 bases; nucleotides not matched to a gene: 8. CDR3 size: 17 residues. Germline V gene sequence: CDR1 MDHEN, CDR2 SYDVKM. DNA of the CDR3: TGTGCCAGCAGTTTTGGTGGACAGGGGTTTGTGAACACTGAAGCTTTCTTT. Translated, it gives CASSFGGQGFVNTEAFF. Full variable domain (remainder filled in from reference TRBV28 and TRBJ1-1): DVKVTQSSRYLVKRTGEKVFLECVQDMDHENMFWYRQDPGLGLRLIYFSYDVKMKEKGDIPEGYSVSREKKERFSLILESASTNQTSMYLCASSFGGQGFVNTEAFFGQGTRLTVV.

The genes are TRBV14 and TRBJ1-2; D gene ambiguous. V was cut by 1 base and J by 4 bases, with 7 bases left in between. In germline, CDR1 is SGHDN, CDR2 FVKESK. This CDR3 is 13 amino acids long. CDR3 sequence: CASSQGLSYGYTF. CDR3 nucleotide sequence: TGTGCCAGCAGCCAAGGACTTTCCTATGGCTACACCTTC.

The chain uses TRBV28 and TRBJ1-2; 9 bases align to TRBD1. Trimming cost V 5 bases and J 8 bases; bases outside gene matches: 24. There are 19 residues in the CDR3. CDR1 and CDR2 (germline): MDHEN, SYDVKM. In DNA, the CDR3 is TGTGCCAGCAGTACACCGTCAATTCTCGGTACAGGGGGCGTGGAGGGCTACACCTTC. As protein: CASSTPSILGTGGVEGYTF.

This clone was observed a single time. The genes are TRBV2 and TRBJ1-2; no clear D. V gave up 4 bases and J gave up 5 bases, with 8 bases separating them. The CDR3 has 12 residues. Per the germline V gene, CDR1 is SNHLY and CDR2 is FYNNEI. The CDR3 reads CASSGGGYGYTF. The CDR3 DNA is TGTGCCAGCAGTGGAGGCGGGTATGGCTACACCTTC.

The chain carries TRBV19 and TRBJ2-7; 8 bases map to TRBD1. V was clipped by 5 bases and J by 3 bases; unmatched bases: 12. The CDR3 has 16 residues. The V gene's germline CDR1 is LNHDA and CDR2 SQIVND (reference sequence). The CDR3 sequence is CASSQTGGRQGYEQYF. Written as DNA, the CDR3 is TGTGCCAGTAGTCAAACAGGGGGTCGCCAGGGCTACGAGCAGTACTTC.

The chain carries TRBV28 and TRBJ1-5; the D is unclear. The CDR3 extends over 13 amino acids. CDR1 and CDR2 from the germline V gene are MDHEN and SYDVKM. With 2 bases removed from V and 7 bases from J, the gap between germline ends came to 9 bases. CDR3 region: CASSLIGLQPQHF. The CDR3 region has the DNA TGTGCCAGCAGTTTAATTGGGCTACAGCCCCAGCATTTT. The full variable domain, with the rest looked up from reference TRBV28 and TRBJ1-5, is DVKVTQSSRYLVKRTGEKVFLECVQDMDHENMFWYRQDPGLGLRLIYFSYDVKMKEKGDIPEGYSVSREKKERFSLILESASTNQTSMYLCASSLIGLQPQHFGDGTRLSIL.

The DNA for the CDR3 is TGTGCCAGCAGCCATAGTGTGACAGGGGGCGGCTACACCTTC. This codes for CASSHSVTGGGYTF. The rearrangement links TRBV11-2 to TRBJ1-2; 10 nucleotides align to TRBD1. Germline V gives CDR1 SGHAT, CDR2 FQNNGV. J gave up 8 bases and V 5 bases, and 8 bases lay outside the gene matches. This CDR3 has 14 residues.

This chain links TRBV7-2 with TRBJ2-2; 8 nucleotides match TRBD1. Per germline, CDR1 SGHTA and CDR2 FQGNSA. This CDR3 is 16 amino acids long. The ends lost 5 bases at V and 1 base at J; junction bases unmatched: 6. In nucleotides, the CDR3 is TGTGCCAGCAGCGGAGACAGGGGATTGAACACCGGGGAGCTGTTTTTT. It codes for CASSGDRGLNTGELFF.

The chain employs TRBV6-5 and TRBJ2-7, with 9 bases fitting TRBD1. The CDR3 spans 14 residues. With 4 bases clipped from V and 4 bases from J, the junction kept 5 bases outside the gene matches. In germline, CDR1 is MNHEY, CDR2 SVGAGI. CDR3 loop: CASSFRDRVYEQYF. CDR3 DNA: TGTGCCAGCAGTTTCCGGGACAGGGTTTACGAGCAGTACTTC.

V usage is TRBV9 and J usage is TRBJ1-2; TRBD1 is a possible D gene (5 bases). The CDR3 is 14 residues long. Trimming removed 0 bases from V and 4 bases from J, with 10 bases in between. Germline V gene sequence: CDR1 SGDLS, CDR2 YYNGEE. CDR3 in DNA: TGTGCCAGCAGCGTAGGGGGGGAAATCTATGGCTACACCTTC. Residues: CASSVGGEIYGYTF. Combining the CDR3 with reference TRBV9 and TRBJ1-2 gives the whole variable domain DSGVTQTPKHLITATGQRVTLRCSPRSGDLSVYWYQQSLDQGLQFLIQYYNGEERAKGNILERFSAQQFPDLHSELNLSSLELGDSALYFCASSVGGEIYGYTFGSGTRLTVV.

A few counts support this clone. The chain combines TRBV19 with TRBJ1-5, with 7 nucleotides matching TRBD1. The CDR3 has 12 amino acids. Unmatched junction bases numbered 0, after V lost 3 bases and J lost 7 bases. Germline V CDR1 and CDR2: LNHDA, SQIVND (reference sequence). The CDR3 DNA is TGTGCCAGTAGTATGGGACAGCAGCCCCAGCATTTT. Its protein product is CASSMGQQPQHF. Combining the CDR3 with reference TRBV19 and TRBJ1-5 gives the whole variable domain DGGITQSPKYLFRKEGQNVTLSCEQNLNHDAMYWYRQDPGQGLRLIYYSQIVNDFQKGDIAEGYSVSREKKESFPLTVTSAQKNPTAFYLCASSMGQQPQHFGDGTRLSIL.

The rearrangement links TRBV6-5 to TRBJ2-1; 8 bases are a match to TRBD1. The V gene end was trimmed by 7 bases and the J gene end by 1 base; junction bases not matched to a gene: 3. Germline lookup yields CDR1 MNHEY and CDR2 SVGAGI. This CDR3 is built from 14 residues. The chain's CDR3 is CASMRDRSYNEQFF. CDR3 DNA: TGTGCCAGCATGAGGGACAGGTCCTACAATGAGCAGTTCTTC.

The chain links TRBV6-6 to TRBJ1-2, with 12 bases matching TRBD1. Germline V lookup: CDR1 MNHNY, CDR2 SVGAGI (reference sequence). Losses at the gene ends were 6 bases for V and 4 bases for J; bases not matched to a gene: 6. CDR3 size: 15 residues. The CDR3 sequence: CASRPGTGGVYGYTF. In DNA, the CDR3 is TGTGCCAGCAGACCAGGGACAGGGGGCGTCTATGGCTACACCTTC.

This clone was observed a few times. The CDR3 spells CASRQGTDNSPLHF. For the CDR3, the DNA is TGTGCCAGTCGACAGGGAACGGATAATTCACCCCTCCACTTT. The chain links TRBV27 to TRBJ1-6; 7 bases fit TRBD1. V lost 9 bases, J lost 5 bases, and 7 bases stayed unmatched. The germline gives CDR1 MNHEY, CDR2 SMNVEV (reference sequence). This CDR3 is built from 14 residues.

This chain joins TRBV27 and TRBJ2-2; 10 nucleotides match TRBD2. Looked up from germline, CDR1 is MNHEY and CDR2 is SMNVEV (reference sequence). This CDR3 has 19 amino acids. Trimming removed 5 bases from V and 0 bases from J; junction bases left unmatched: 12. CDR3 coding DNA: TGTGCCAGCAGTCCGCGAAGGACTAGCGGCTTAGCGAACACCGGGGAGCTGTTTTTT. It encodes CASSPRRTSGLANTGELFF.

CDR3: CASSLELGHEQFF. CDR3 DNA sequence: TGCGCCAGCAGCTTAGAGTTGGGCCATGAGCAGTTCTTC. The chain is built from TRBV5-1 and TRBJ2-1; D gene uncertain. V was cut by 2 bases and J by 8 bases, with 11 bases left in between. Germline loops: CDR1 SGHRS, CDR2 YFSETQ. This CDR3 has 13 residues.

The rearrangement uses TRBV27 and TRBJ1-2; 9 nucleotides align to TRBD1. V lost 5 bases, J lost 9 bases, and 4 bases stayed unmatched. CDR3 length: 12 residues. Germline CDR1 and CDR2: MNHEY and SMNVEV (reference sequence). The CDR3 is CASSLDRGSYTF. CDR3 bases: TGTGCCAGCAGTCTGGACAGGGGCAGCTACACCTTC.

Remarks on this clone: The same CDR3 also results from other DNA sequences found in this sample. The gene calls are TRBV12-3 or TRBV12-4 and TRBJ1-2, with D perhaps matching TRBD1 (6 bases). The CDR3 is made up of 11 amino acids. The V gene lost 4 bases and the J gene lost 8 bases, with 8 bases spanning the gap. The CDR3 spells CASSSRGGYTF. CDR3 nucleotide sequence: TGTGCCAGCAGTTCCAGGGGAGGCTACACCTTC.

The V gene is TRBV28, the J gene TRBJ1-1, with D hard to call. Germline V gene data show CDR1 as MDHEN and CDR2 as SYDVKM. Deletions cut 4 bases from V and 0 bases from J, with 9 bases between. CDR3 length equals 14 residues. In DNA form, the CDR3 reads TGTGCCAGCAGTTGGTCGCAGATGAACACTGAAGCTTTCTTT. As protein: CASSWSQMNTEAFF.

There are a few counts of this clone. The J gene is TRBJ2-7, the V gene TRBV19, with a weak D call TRBD2 (6 bases). Trimming pared 5 bases from V and 7 bases from J, leaving 21 bases between. The V gene's germline CDR1 is LNHDA and CDR2 SQIVND (reference sequence). This CDR3 spans 15 amino acids. CDR3 DNA: TGTGCCAGTAGTCCTCTCGGGGGATGGCTGGGAGAGCAGTACTTC. Translating it yields CASSPLGGWLGEQYF.

This clone was counted between two and nine times. The genes are TRBV9 and TRBJ2-3; 14 bases are a match to TRBD2. Germline CDR1 SGDLS, CDR2 YYNGEE. V trimming: 1 base; J trimming: 3 bases; junction bases outside the gene matches: 10. This CDR3 region has 19 residues. The CDR3 protein is CASSVTGTSGGKSTDTQYF. The DNA of the CDR3 is TGTGCCAGCAGCGTAACCGGGACTAGCGGGGGAAAAAGTACAGATACGCAGTATTTT.